This T cell receptor (beta chain) was identified in a study of beta chain features in type 1 diabetes. Points from the study as a whole: Shortening that was moderate but significant affected the TCRB CDR3s of Type 1 diabetes patients in all four CD4+ subsets.

The study reverse transcribed the entire isolated RNA, so it sequenced expressed TCRB transcripts. Sequencing of naive, central memory and regulatory T cell samples gave an average of roughly 3.4 million reads. Produced via immunoSEQ multiplex PCR; TCRdb's table is partial and in-frame only. Of 65,000 to 85,000 clones listed, about 50% are singletons. Germline V lookup: CDR1 SNHLY, CDR2 FYNNEI. V was cut by 6 bases and J by 0 bases, with 8 bases left in between. This CDR3 is built from 13 residues. This clone came up a few times. Its antigen is unknown. This sequence joins TRBV2 and TRBJ1-1; maybe TRBD1 (6 bases). The sample taken for sequencing was central memory CD4+ T cells from blood. This receptor was taken from a man aged 30 to 45 with type 1 diabetes. This CDR3 is CASSQGLNTEAFF. CDR3 DNA sequence: TGTGCCAGCAGCCAGGGGTTGAACACTGAAGCTTTCTTT.